The 7 T cell receptor beta chains below were found in one sample sequenced in a study of CD8 T cells in Susac syndrome. RNA in amounts of roughly 0.5 to 1 ug was reverse transcribed with random hexamers. MiXCR, run by TCRdb on the immunoSEQ multiplex PCR reads, gives a single entry per CDR3 protein. Here the sample spans about 120,000 distinct CDR3 sequences, just under 95% being singletons. The sample consisted of CD8+ T cells from PBMCs. The receptors originated from a human donor with Susac syndrome.

V gene TRBV5-1 combines with J gene TRBJ2-5; unclear D gene. V was pared by 0 bases and J by 2 bases, with 8 bases between. CDR1 SGHRS and CDR2 YFSETQ come from the germline V gene. The CDR3 is 14 residues long. The CDR3 nucleotides are TGCGCCAGCAGCTTGGTCCCCGAACAAGAGACCCAGTACTTC. It yields the protein CASSLVPEQETQYF.

The chain recombines TRBV27 with TRBJ2-6; D gene ambiguous. The germline gives CDR1 MNHEY, CDR2 SMNVEV (reference sequence). V lost 3 bases and J lost 0, with 3 bases in between. This CDR3 has 14 amino acids. The CDR3 loop is CASSLSSGANVLTF. CDR3 nucleotide sequence: TGTGCCAGCAGTTTGAGCTCTGGGGCCAACGTCCTGACTTTC.

The chain uses TRBV5-6 and TRBJ1-4; weak D call: TRBD1 (5 bases). Germline CDR1 SGHDT, CDR2 YYEEEE. The CDR3 sequence is 14 residues long. The ends were cut back, 2 bases at V and 7 bases at J, with 12 bases in the middle. CDR3 protein: CASSFWTGAEKLFF. CDR3 DNA: TGTGCCAGCAGCTTCTGGACCGGGGCTGAAAAACTGTTTTTT.

The J gene is TRBJ1-2, the V gene TRBV20-1; 8 bases map to TRBD1. Trimming removed 2 bases from V and 3 bases from J; junction bases left unmatched: 8. Germline CDR1 is DFQATT and CDR2 is SNEGSKA (reference sequence). The CDR3 length is 15 residues. CDR3 residues: CSARPEDRVDYGYTF. DNA for the CDR3: TGCAGTGCTAGACCTGAGGACAGGGTAGACTATGGCTACACCTTC.

The J gene is TRBJ2-1, the V gene TRBV12-3 or TRBV12-4; 10 bases agree with TRBD2. The CDR3 runs 18 residues. V was clipped by 4 bases and J by 7 bases; unmatched bases: 16. CDR3 coding DNA: TGTGCCAGCAGTTCCTTAGGTAGCGGGGGGAAGCTCCGAAATGAGCAGTTCTTC. Protein product: CASSSLGSGGKLRNEQFF.

The gene calls are TRBV3-1 and TRBJ2-3; D gene unclear. The germline CDR1 and CDR2 sequences are LGHDT and YNNKEL (reference sequence). There are 14 residues in the CDR3. Trimming stripped 2 bases from V and 2 bases from J, with 8 bases between. CDR3 in DNA: TGTGCCAGCAGCCAAAGTCAATTCACAGATACGCAGTATTTT. This gives the protein CASSQSQFTDTQYF.

With regard to this clonotype: Relative to the germline gene, one junction end is altered; a read error may explain this. The rearrangement links TRBV4-1 to TRBJ2-5, with TRBD2 identical over 15 bases. The germline V gene encodes CDR1 MGHRA and CDR2 YSYEKL. The CDR3 has 19 residues. The CDR3: CASNQDSGLAGGPRETQYF. The CDR3 DNA is TGCGCCAGCAACCAAGATAGTGGACTAGCGGGGGGGCCTAGGGAGACCCAGTACTTC.